This TCR beta chain appears in the sequencing data of a study of long-term antiretroviral therapy in people with HIV. For the study at large: Specimens dating back about a decade before the 2015 immediate-ART recommendation are the oldest included. Findings and limits, study-wide: Post-treatment diversity went higher with ART but stayed below transplant donor controls.

Of note for this clone: Its antigen is currently unknown.

The trim removed 1 base at V and 10 bases at J, leaving 13 bases unmatched. Germline V lookup: CDR1 MNHEY, CDR2 SMNVEV (reference sequence). This CDR3 region has 17 residues. It was version v3.0 of the immunoSEQ assay that was run at survey level. Sequencing used immunoSEQ multiplex PCR; TCRdb keeps in-frame clones, though not all of them. This sample yields about 11,000 clones, of which about four fifths are seen a single time; around 15% belongs to the top ten. This specimen consisted of unsorted PBMCs, obtained 1.2 years after starting antiretroviral therapy. This sequence joins TRBV27 and TRBJ1-6, with 7 positions matching TRBD1. The source of this sequence is a man aged 35 to 55 with HIV. This CDR3 is CASSLWSEGGFGSPLHF. DNA for the CDR3: TGTGCCAGCAGTTTATGGTCTGAAGGGGGCTTTGGGTCACCCCTCCACTTT.